Reported below is one T cell receptor beta chain. Its antigen has not been determined. The sample holds no much larger clone one base away, and base qualities are not on file. The data were taken from a study of T cell responses to AZD1222 COVID-19 vaccine (dated by TCRdb to about 2021). The study in broad terms: A total of about 230 trial participants underwent TCR sequencing, of whom some 210 received two doses of AZD1222 and 26 received two doses of the MenACWY control vaccine. Enrollment into the trials was organized by age into subgroups of 18-55, 56-69 and 70-plus years, and those subgroups contained roughly 140, 27 and 60 TCR-sequenced participants, respectively. Overall results and qualifications from the work: Participants were mostly white British and included more females than males, and it was suggested by the authors that clonal diversity may have been underestimated. Conclusions about previously exposed vaccinees are limited because only a handful of AZD1222 recipients were SARS-CoV-2 seropositive at baseline. The 56-69-year group was small, and its depth increase did not reach significance, likely because of low power. The whole spike protein was spanned by vaccine-associated CD4 TCRs, and dominant responses were seen in regions 160-218 and 743-854. Reportedly, almost half of the unique spike-specific TCRs recognized epitopes lying outside the regions that are mutated in the B.1.351 and B.1.1.7 variants. After two AZD1222 doses, both the breadth and the depth of spike-specific TCRs were significantly higher than at day 0 and than in MenACWY recipients. Because no samples from the day 14 peak response were available, repertoires could be characterized only after the peak T cell response.

The sample's time point, from its label and the paper: about 28 days (+/-7) after the second vaccine dose. Because spike-specific TCR depth and breadth did not differ between the two schedules, AZD1222 recipients who got a second dose at roughly 4 weeks were pooled with those who got a second dose at roughly 12 weeks. Samples from vaccinated people were obtained from the UK trials COV001 and COV002, which included a single-blind randomized controlled phase 2/3 trial of AZD1222 (ChAdOx1 nCoV-19) in healthy adults. For TCRbeta chain sequencing, PBMC samples were collected from trial participants at day 0 and at day 28 after the second dose. The CDR3 regions of human TCRbeta chains were analyzed by immunosequencing. Regarding the original processing steps: TCRs in the repertoires were compared against a reference library of SARS-CoV-2-specific TCRs that had been generated with the MIRA antigen-specificity platform. Breadth was defined as the fraction of unique TCRs that were SARS-CoV-2-associated. Depth was defined as the fraction of total T cells that were SARS-CoV-2-associated. Using the MIRA data, each spike-specific TCR was assigned both to the spike region to which the TCR was reactive and to a CD4 or CD8 class. Log10-transformed breadth and depth values were compared by one-way ANOVA with Sidak's multiple comparisons tests. The immuneACCESS repertoire file appears here via TCRdb, limited to in-frame rearrangements. These files lack a portion of the clones; in checked studies, under half of the deficit traces to unresolved V genes, and the cause of the others is not known. V and J calls and clone size are those listed in that table; D and trimming were worked out from the DNA. This sample lists roughly 120,000 clones; more than 70% were detected once. 3.5% to 5% of the sample is held by the ten biggest clonotypes.

Sequencing used peripheral blood, obtained 28 days after the second AZD1222 dose. The receptor comes from an adult who received the AZD1222 COVID-19 vaccine.

DNA sequence: TGTGCCAGCAGTTATTACAGGGGCCCTAATACGCAGTATTTT. Translated, it gives CASSYYRGPNTQYF. The chain was built from TRBV6-5 and TRBJ2-3; TRBD1 fits 7 bases in the junction. The CDR3 contains 14 residues, cysteine and phenylalanine counted. CDR3 DNA is the only sequence kept; it has 42 bases, read in frame from the first base. In the germline V gene, CDR1 corresponds to MNHEY and CDR2 to SVGAGI. Trimmed from V: 3 bases; trimmed from J: 7 bases; junction bases lacking a gene match: 7.